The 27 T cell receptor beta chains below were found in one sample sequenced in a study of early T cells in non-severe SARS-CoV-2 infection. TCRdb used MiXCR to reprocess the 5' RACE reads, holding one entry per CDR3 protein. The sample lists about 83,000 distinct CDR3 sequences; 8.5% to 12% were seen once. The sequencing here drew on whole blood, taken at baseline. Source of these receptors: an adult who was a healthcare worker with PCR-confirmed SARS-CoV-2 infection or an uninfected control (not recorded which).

Written as DNA, the CDR3 is TGTGCCAGCAGCAAACCGGTCCCGGGACAGGGGCAAGCTGGAAACACCATATATTTT. The encoded protein is CASSKPVPGQGQAGNTIYF. The rearrangement uses TRBV21-1 and TRBJ1-3; the D segment call TRBD1 is taken from the table without a DNA check. TRBV21-1 is a documented pseudogene. This CDR3 has 19 amino acids.

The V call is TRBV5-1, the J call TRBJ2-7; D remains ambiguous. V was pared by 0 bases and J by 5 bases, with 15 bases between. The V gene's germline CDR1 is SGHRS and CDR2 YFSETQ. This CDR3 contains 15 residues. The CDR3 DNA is TGCGCCAGCAGCTTGGCAGATACGGGCCTGGACGAGCAGTACTTC. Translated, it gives CASSLADTGLDEQYF.

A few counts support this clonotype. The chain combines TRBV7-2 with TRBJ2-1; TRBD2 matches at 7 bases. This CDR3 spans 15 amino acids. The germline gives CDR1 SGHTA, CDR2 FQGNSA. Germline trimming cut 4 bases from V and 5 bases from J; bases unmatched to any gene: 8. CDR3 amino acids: CASSSASGNNNEQFF. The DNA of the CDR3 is TGTGCCAGCAGCTCAGCTAGCGGCAATAACAATGAGCAGTTCTTC.

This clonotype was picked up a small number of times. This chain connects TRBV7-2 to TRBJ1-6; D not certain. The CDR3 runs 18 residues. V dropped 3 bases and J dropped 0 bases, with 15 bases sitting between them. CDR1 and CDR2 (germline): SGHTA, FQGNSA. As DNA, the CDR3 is TGTGCCAGCAGCTTTAGATTGGGCCGGAGCTCCTATAATTCACCCCTCCACTTT. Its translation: CASSFRLGRSSYNSPLHF.

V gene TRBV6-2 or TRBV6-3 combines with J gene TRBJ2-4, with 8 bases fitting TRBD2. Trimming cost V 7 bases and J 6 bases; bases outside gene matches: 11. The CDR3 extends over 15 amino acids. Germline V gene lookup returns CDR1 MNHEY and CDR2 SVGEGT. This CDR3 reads CASKWSAGGRNIQYF. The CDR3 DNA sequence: TGTGCCAGCAAGTGGTCGGCGGGGGGCAGAAACATTCAGTACTTC.

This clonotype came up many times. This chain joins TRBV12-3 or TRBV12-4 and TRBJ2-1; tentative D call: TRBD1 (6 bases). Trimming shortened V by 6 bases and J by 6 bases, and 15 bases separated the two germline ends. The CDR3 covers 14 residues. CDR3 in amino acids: CASRYSGQLNEQFF. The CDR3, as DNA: TGTGCCAGCAGGTATTCCGGACAGCTCAATGAGCAGTTCTTC.

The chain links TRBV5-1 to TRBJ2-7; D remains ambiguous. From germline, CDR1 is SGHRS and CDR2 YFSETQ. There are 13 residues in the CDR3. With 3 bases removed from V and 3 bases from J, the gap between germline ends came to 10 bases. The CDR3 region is CASSSGRSYEQYF. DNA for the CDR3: TGCGCCAGCAGCTCTGGACGGAGCTACGAGCAGTACTTC.

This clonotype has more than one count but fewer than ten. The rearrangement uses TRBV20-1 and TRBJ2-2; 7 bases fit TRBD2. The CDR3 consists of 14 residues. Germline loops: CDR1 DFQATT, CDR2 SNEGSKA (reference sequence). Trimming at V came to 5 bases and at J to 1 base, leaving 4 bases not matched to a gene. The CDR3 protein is CSAPPSGNTGELFF. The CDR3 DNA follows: TGCAGTGCTCCACCTAGCGGGAACACCGGGGAGCTGTTTTTT.

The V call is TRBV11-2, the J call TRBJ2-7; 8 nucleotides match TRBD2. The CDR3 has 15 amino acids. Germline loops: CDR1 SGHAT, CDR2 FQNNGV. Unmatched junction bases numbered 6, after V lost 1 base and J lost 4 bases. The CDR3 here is CASSLGASGLYEQYF. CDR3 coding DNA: TGTGCCAGCAGCTTAGGGGCTAGCGGGTTATACGAGCAGTACTTC.

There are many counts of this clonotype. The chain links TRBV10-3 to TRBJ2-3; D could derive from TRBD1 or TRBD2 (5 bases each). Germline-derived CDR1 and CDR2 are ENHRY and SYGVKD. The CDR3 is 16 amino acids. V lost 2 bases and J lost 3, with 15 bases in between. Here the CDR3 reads CAISEPRGIDTDTQYF. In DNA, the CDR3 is TGTGCCATCAGTGAGCCCCGGGGCATAGATACAGATACGCAGTATTTT.

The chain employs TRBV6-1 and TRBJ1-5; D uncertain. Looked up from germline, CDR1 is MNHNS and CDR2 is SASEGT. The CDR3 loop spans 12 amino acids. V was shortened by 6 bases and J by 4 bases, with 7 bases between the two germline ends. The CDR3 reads CASRAFNQPQHF. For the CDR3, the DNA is TGTGCCAGCAGGGCTTTTAATCAGCCCCAGCATTTT.

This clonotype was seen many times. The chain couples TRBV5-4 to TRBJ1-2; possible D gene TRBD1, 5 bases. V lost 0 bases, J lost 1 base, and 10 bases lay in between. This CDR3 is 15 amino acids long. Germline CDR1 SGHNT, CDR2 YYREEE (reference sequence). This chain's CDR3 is CASSLGGLNNYGYTF. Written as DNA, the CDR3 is TGTGCCAGCAGCTTGGGGGGACTGAATAACTATGGCTACACCTTC.

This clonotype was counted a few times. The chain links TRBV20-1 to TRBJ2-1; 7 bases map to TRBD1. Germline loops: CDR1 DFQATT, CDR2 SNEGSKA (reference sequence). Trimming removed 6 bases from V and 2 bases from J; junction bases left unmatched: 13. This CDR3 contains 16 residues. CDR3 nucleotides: TGCAGTGCAGAAGACAGGGCGTCTAGCCCCTACAATGAGCAGTTCTTC. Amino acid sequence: CSAEDRASSPYNEQFF.

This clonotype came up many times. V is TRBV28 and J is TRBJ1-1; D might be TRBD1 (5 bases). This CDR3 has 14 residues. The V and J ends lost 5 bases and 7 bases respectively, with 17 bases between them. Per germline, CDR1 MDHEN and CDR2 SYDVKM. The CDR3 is CASSPHSGALEAFF. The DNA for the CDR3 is TGTGCCAGCAGTCCACACTCCGGGGCCCTTGAAGCTTTCTTT.

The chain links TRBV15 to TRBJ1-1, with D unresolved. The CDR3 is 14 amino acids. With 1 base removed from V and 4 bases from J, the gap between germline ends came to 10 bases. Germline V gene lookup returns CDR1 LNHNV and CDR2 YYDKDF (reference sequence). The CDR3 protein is CATSRASMSTEAFF. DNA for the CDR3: TGTGCCACCAGCAGAGCCTCCATGTCCACTGAAGCTTTCTTT.

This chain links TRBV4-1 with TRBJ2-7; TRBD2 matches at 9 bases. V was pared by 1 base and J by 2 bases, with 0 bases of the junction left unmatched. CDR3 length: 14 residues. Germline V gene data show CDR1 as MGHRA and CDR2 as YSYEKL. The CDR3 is CASSQVAGAYEQYF. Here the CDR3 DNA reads TGCGCCAGCAGCCAAGTAGCGGGAGCCTACGAGCAGTACTTC.

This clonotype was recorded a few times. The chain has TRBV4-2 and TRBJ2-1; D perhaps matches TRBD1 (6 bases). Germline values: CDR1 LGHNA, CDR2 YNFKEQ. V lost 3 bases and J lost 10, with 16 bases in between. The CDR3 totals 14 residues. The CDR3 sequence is CASSQAQIQGEQFF. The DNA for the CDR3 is TGTGCCAGCAGCCAGGCTCAGATACAGGGCGAGCAGTTCTTC.

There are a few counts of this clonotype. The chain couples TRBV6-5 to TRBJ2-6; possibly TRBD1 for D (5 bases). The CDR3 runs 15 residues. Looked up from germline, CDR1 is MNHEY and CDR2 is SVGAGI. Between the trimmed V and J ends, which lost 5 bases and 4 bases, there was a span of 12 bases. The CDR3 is CASSRPGPGANVLTF. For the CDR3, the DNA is TGTGCCAGCAGTAGGCCAGGGCCAGGGGCCAACGTCCTGACTTTC.

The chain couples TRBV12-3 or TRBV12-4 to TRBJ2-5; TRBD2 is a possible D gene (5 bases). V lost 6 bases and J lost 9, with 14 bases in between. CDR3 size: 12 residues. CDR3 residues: CASSLREWPQYF. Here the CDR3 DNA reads TGTGCCAGCAGCTTAAGGGAGTGGCCCCAGTACTTC.

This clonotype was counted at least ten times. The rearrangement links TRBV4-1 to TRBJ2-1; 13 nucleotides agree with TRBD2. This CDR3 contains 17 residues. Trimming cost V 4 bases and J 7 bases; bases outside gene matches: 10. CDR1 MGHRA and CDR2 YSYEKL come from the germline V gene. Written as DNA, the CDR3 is TGCGCCAGCAGCCGCAGACTAGCGGGAGGACTAATAAATGAGCAGTTCTTC. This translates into CASSRRLAGGLINEQFF.

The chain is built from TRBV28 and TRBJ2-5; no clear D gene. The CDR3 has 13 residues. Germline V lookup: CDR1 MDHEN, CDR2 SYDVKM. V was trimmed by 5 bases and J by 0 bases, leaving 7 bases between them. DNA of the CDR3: TGTGCCAGCAGTAGGGTAGACCAAGAGACCCAGTACTTC. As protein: CASSRVDQETQYF.

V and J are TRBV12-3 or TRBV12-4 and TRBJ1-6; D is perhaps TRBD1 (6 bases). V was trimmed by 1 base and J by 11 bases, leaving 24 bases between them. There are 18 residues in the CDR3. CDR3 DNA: TGTGCCAGCAGTTTAGGGAGACAGGACCTTGTTTTGCGGACACCCCTCCACTTT. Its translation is CASSLGRQDLVLRTPLHF.

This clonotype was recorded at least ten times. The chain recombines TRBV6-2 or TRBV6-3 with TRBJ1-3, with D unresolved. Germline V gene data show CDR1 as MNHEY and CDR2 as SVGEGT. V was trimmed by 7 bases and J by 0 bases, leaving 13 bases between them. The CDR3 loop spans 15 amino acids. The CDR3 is CASNSPGPSGNTIYF. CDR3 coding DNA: TGTGCCAGCAATTCACCGGGTCCCTCTGGAAACACCATATATTTT.

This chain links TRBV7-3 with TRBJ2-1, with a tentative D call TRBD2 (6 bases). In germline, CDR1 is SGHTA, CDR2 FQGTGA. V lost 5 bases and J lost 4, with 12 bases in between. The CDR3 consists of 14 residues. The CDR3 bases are TGTGCCAGCAGCCTCTACCGGGAGTACAATGAGCAGTTCTTC. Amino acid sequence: CASSLYREYNEQFF.

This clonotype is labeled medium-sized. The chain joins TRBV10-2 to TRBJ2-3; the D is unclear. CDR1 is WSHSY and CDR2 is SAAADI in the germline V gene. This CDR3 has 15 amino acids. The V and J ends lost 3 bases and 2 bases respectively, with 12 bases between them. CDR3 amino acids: CASSDMSEYTDTQYF. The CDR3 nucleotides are TGCGCCAGCAGTGATATGTCAGAATACACAGATACGCAGTATTTT.

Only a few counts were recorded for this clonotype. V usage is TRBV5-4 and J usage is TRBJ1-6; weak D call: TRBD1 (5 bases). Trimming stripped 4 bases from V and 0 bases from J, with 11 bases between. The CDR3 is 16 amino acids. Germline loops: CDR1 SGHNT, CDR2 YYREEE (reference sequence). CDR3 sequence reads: CASSPGSSSYNSPLHF. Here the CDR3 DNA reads TGTGCCAGCAGCCCAGGGTCGAGCTCCTATAATTCACCCCTCCACTTT.

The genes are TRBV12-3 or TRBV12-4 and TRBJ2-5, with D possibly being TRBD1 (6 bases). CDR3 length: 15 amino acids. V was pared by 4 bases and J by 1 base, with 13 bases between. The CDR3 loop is CASSSLQGPQETQYF. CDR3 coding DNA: TGTGCCAGCAGTTCCCTACAGGGTCCCCAAGAGACCCAGTACTTC.